These 14 T cell receptor beta chains share one sample of origin, sequenced in a study of T cell repertoires in cytomegalovirus infection (dated by TCRdb to the late 2010s). Sequencing relied on an Illumina HiSeq 1500. TCRdb handled the public reads itself, with Q25 trimming in fastp and clone calling in MiXCR, and kept productive beta chains. Rows with a matching CDR3 protein are joined into one entry that keeps the most common DNA and genes. For this sample there are about 460,000 distinct CDR3 sequences; about 11% appear just once. The ten largest clones represent roughly 10% of the sample. Specimen: PBMCs. These receptors all come from a human donor in good health (CMV status not recorded). Some clones in this sample may be carry-over from other donors' samples.

This clonotype has a count of ten or more. This chain joins TRBV28 and TRBJ2-1, with 7 bases aligning to TRBD2. Germline assignment: CDR1 MDHEN and CDR2 SYDVKM. This CDR3 contains 15 residues. V lost 7 bases and J lost 0; bases outside the gene matches: 6. The chain's CDR3 is CASIPSGSSYNEQFF. CDR3 sequence (DNA): TGTGCCAGCATCCCTAGCGGTAGCTCCTACAATGAGCAGTTCTTC.

In regard to this clonotype: Just one base apart from a much larger clone, this may be a read error. This chain joins TRBV14 and TRBJ1-1; unclear D gene. This CDR3 contains 11 residues. V was clipped by 8 bases and J by 3 bases, with 7 bases between them. CDR1 is SGHDN and CDR2 is FVKESK in the germline V gene. The CDR3 DNA sequence: TGTGCCAGCGGCCCCCACACTGAAGCTTTCTTT. It translates to CASGPHTEAFF.

The gene calls are TRBV5-6 and TRBJ1-1; possibly TRBD1 for D (6 bases). V lost 0 bases, J lost 0 bases, and 12 bases lay in between. The CDR3 sequence is 16 residues long. Germline V gene sequence: CDR1 SGHDT, CDR2 YYEEEE. CDR3 protein: CASSLGPQGVNTEAFF. CDR3 in DNA: TGTGCCAGCAGCTTGGGTCCACAGGGAGTGAACACTGAAGCTTTCTTT.

The J gene is TRBJ2-7, the V gene TRBV7-9, with unresolved D. CDR1 SEHNR and CDR2 FQNEAQ come from the germline V gene (reference sequence). V shed 1 base and J shed 4 bases, with 5 bases lying between them. This CDR3 contains 12 residues. The CDR3 nucleotides are TGTGCCAGCAGCTTAGTACGATACGAGCAGTACTTC. Its protein product is CASSLVRYEQYF.

This clonotype was picked up many times. The rearrangement links TRBV7-2 to TRBJ1-2, with TRBD1 matching over 7 bases. Germline V CDR1 and CDR2: SGHTA, FQGNSA. Germline trimming cut 3 bases from V and 2 bases from J; bases unmatched to any gene: 3. The CDR3 is 14 amino acids. The CDR3 loop is CASSFGTENYGYTF. CDR3 DNA: TGTGCCAGCAGCTTCGGGACAGAAAACTATGGCTACACCTTC. Looking up the rest from reference TRBV7-2 and TRBJ1-2 gives the full variable domain: GAGVSQSPSNKVTEKGKDVELRCDPISGHTALYWYRQSLGQGLEFLIYFQGNSAPDKSGLPSDRFSAERTGGSVSTLTIQRTQQEDSAVYLCASSFGTENYGYTFGSGTRLTVV.

This clonotype occurred many times. The chain uses TRBV11-3 and TRBJ2-3; 8 bases align to TRBD2. The V gene's germline CDR1 is SGHNT and CDR2 YENEEA. This CDR3 is 14 amino acids long. With V trimmed by 5 bases and J by 1 base, 2 bases remained unmatched. CDR3 residues: CASSPGGGTDTQYF. DNA of the CDR3: TGTGCCAGCAGCCCCGGGGGGGGCACAGATACGCAGTATTTT. Looking up the rest from reference TRBV11-3 and TRBJ2-3 gives the full variable domain: EAGVVQSPRYKIIEKKQPVAFWCNPISGHNTLYWYLQNLGQGPELLIRYENEEAVDDSQLPKDRFSAERLKGVDSTLKIQPAELGDSAVYLCASSPGGGTDTQYFGPGTRLTVL.

This clonotype was detected ten times or more. The chain recombines TRBV7-8 with TRBJ2-1; possibly TRBD2 for D (6 bases). Looked up from germline, CDR1 is SGHVS and CDR2 is FQNEAQ. The CDR3 is made up of 16 amino acids. The V end was cut by 2 bases, the J end by 6 bases, with 17 bases between. CDR3 amino acids: CASSLIWGRRVNEQFF. The CDR3 DNA reads TGTGCCAGCAGCTTAATTTGGGGCAGGAGGGTCAATGAGCAGTTCTTC.

This clonotype was recorded many times. CDR3: CASSLEAQRPQHF. The CDR3 DNA reads as TGTGCCAGCAGCTTAGAAGCCCAACGGCCCCAGCATTTT. This sequence joins TRBV7-2 and TRBJ1-5; D gene ambiguous. With 1 base removed from V and 9 bases from J, the gap between germline ends came to 10 bases. This CDR3 is built from 13 residues. The V gene's germline CDR1 is SGHTA and CDR2 FQGNSA.

The V gene is TRBV20-1, the J gene TRBJ2-3; TRBD2 matches at 7 bases. CDR1 is DFQATT, CDR2 SNEGSKA, per germline (reference sequence). The CDR3 covers 13 residues. V lost 6 bases and J lost 1; bases outside the gene matches: 4. DNA of the CDR3: TGCAGTGCCATAAGCGGGGGCACAGATACGCAGTATTTT. Protein product: CSAISGGTDTQYF.

This clonotype was detected many times. V and J are TRBV25-1 and TRBJ1-3, with TRBD1 matching over 12 bases. The CDR3 sequence is 15 residues long. Germline CDR1 and CDR2: MGHDK and SYGVNS. Trimming cost V 2 bases and J 7 bases; bases outside gene matches: 3. The CDR3 region is CASSEGTGGVNTIYF. CDR3 nucleotide sequence: TGTGCCAGCAGTGAAGGGACAGGGGGCGTGAACACCATATATTTT. Filled out from reference TRBV25-1 and TRBJ1-3, the complete variable domain reads EADIYQTPRYLVIGTGKKITLECSQTMGHDKMYWYQQDPGMELHLIHYSYGVNSTEKGDLSSESTVSRIRTEHFPLTLESARPSHTSQYLCASSEGTGGVNTIYFGEGSWLTVV.

This clonotype was recorded many times. The chain uses TRBV20-1 and TRBJ1-1; TRBD1 agrees at 7 bases. With 1 base clipped from V and 7 bases from J, the junction kept 12 bases outside the gene matches. Germline V gene data show CDR1 as DFQATT and CDR2 as SNEGSKA (reference sequence). This CDR3 is built from 15 residues. CDR3 nucleotide sequence: TGCAGTGCTAGAGGCGGAAGGGGGCGAGGTGGTGAAGCTTTCTTT. Translated, it gives CSARGGRGRGGEAFF.

This clonotype was seen many times. This chain links TRBV27 with TRBJ2-1; D ambiguous. V was trimmed by 5 bases and J by 15 bases, leaving 17 bases between them. The length of the CDR3 is 12 residues. From germline, CDR1 is MNHEY and CDR2 SMNVEV (reference sequence). The CDR3 sequence: CASSPHNFPRFF. The CDR3 bases are TGTGCCAGCAGTCCCCACAACTTCCCCCGGTTCTTC.

This clonotype showed up many times. The chain has TRBV5-4 and TRBJ2-1; TRBD1 is a possible D gene (6 bases). CDR3 size: 15 residues. V lost 0 bases and J lost 8, with 15 bases in between. Germline CDR1 is SGHNT and CDR2 is YYREEE (reference sequence). CDR3 residues: CASSLDLEGDDEQFF. In DNA form, the CDR3 reads TGTGCCAGCAGCTTGGATTTAGAGGGGGACGATGAGCAGTTCTTC.

The V gene is TRBV29-1, the J gene TRBJ1-1, with D tentatively TRBD1 (5 bases). The ends were cut back, 4 bases at V and 2 bases at J, with 17 bases in the middle. The CDR3 loop spans 15 amino acids. Germline loops: CDR1 SQVTM, CDR2 ANQGSEA. The CDR3 sequence is CSVGPGLAPNTEAFF. Here the CDR3 DNA reads TGCAGCGTTGGGCCAGGGCTCGCCCCAAACACTGAAGCTTTCTTT. Drawing the rest from reference TRBV29-1 and TRBJ1-1, the complete variable domain is SAVISQKPSRDICQRGTSLTIQCQVDSQVTMMFWYRQQPGQSLTLIATANQGSEATYESGFVIDKFPISRPNLTFSTLTVSNMSPEDSSIYLCSVGPGLAPNTEAFFGQGTRLTVV.